This TCR beta chain was recorded in a study of monozygotic twins with inflammatory bowel disease. Through template switching, UMIs that included a 6-nucleotide sample barcode were added. One entry per CDR3 protein, without DNA, is what TCRdb gives after re-calling the 5' RACE reads. This repertoire includes 80,000 or so distinct CDR3 sequences. Per germline, CDR1 SGHKS and CDR2 YYEKEE (reference sequence). The CDR3 has 13 residues. J is TRBJ2-5 and V is TRBV5-5. Sequencing used blood. This TCR was sampled from a human donor with ulcerative colitis or Crohn's disease, or a healthy co-twin of an affected twin (not recorded which). The CDR3 sequence: CASSPRMAETQYF. Full variable domain (remainder filled in from reference TRBV5-5 and TRBJ2-5): DAGVTQSPTHLIKTRGQQVTLRCSPISGHKSVSWYQQVLGQGPQFIFQYYEKEERGRGNFPDRFSARQFPNYSSELNVNALLLGDSALYLCASSPRMAETQYFGPGTRLLVL.